This T cell receptor (beta chain) was sequenced in a study of blood T cells in healthy people across ages. A second 7 to 11 cycle PCR used barcoded and J-beta primers. TCRdb called the 5' RACE reads again in MiXCR, with one record for every CDR3 protein. Found here are about 1 million distinct CDR3 sequences, more than 40% of them singletons; the top ten hold approximately 20%. Each donor was a healthy Caucasian individual from Russia, aged about 6 to 100. Isolation recovered at least 6.5 million PBMCs from every sample. Overall study results and limits: There were more naive CD4+ cells and higher diversity in long-lived donors than in aged donors. As age increased, TCR beta diversity per million T cells fell in a roughly linear fashion.

CDR1 is SQVTM, CDR2 ANQGSEA, per germline. V gave up 4 bases and J gave up 0 bases, with 7 bases separating them. The CDR3 spans 12 residues. As concerns this clonotype: The antigen is unknown. Given a much more abundant clone one base away, this may be a read error.

This receptor was taken from a woman aged 60-75 years in good health. The source material was blood. The rearrangement uses TRBV29-1 and TRBJ2-7; no reliable D call. The CDR3, as DNA: TGCAGCGTTGGAGCTAACTCCTACGAGCAGTACTTC. Translated: CSVGANSYEQYF.